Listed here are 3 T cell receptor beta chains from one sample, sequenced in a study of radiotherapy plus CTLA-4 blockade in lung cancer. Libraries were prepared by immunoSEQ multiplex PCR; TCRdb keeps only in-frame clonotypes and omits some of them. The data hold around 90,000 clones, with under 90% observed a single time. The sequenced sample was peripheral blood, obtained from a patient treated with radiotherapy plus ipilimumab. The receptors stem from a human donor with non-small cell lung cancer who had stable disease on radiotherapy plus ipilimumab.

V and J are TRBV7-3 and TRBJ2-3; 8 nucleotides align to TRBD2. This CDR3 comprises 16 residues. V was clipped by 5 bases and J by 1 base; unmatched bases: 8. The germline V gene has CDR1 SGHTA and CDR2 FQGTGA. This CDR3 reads CASSPTGGAGTDTQYF. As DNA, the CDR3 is TGTGCCAGCAGCCCCACCGGGGGGGCCGGCACAGATACGCAGTATTTT.

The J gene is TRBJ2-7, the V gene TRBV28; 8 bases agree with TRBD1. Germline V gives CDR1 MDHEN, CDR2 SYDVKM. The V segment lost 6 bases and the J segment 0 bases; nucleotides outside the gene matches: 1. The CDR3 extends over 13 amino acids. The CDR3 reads CASRGQDSYEQYF. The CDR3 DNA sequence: TGTGCCAGCAGGGGACAGGACTCCTACGAGCAGTACTTC.

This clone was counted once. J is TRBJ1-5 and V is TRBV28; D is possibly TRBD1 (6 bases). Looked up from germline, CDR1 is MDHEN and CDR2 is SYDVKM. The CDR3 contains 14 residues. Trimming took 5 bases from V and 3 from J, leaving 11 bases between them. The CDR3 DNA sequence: TGTGCCAGCAGTGTCGGGACACTCAATCAGCCCCAGCATTTT. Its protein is CASSVGTLNQPQHF.